This T cell receptor beta chain was recovered during a study of CD8+ T cells in alopecia areata. The wider study: In an open-label trial, patients got 5 to 10 mg tofacitinib twice daily. Once tofacitinib had been taken for 6 to 18 months, 6 months off drug followed.

RNA, once extracted, was reverse transcribed into cDNA for use as the sequencing template. The assay was immunoSEQ multiplex PCR, and TCRdb's table has in-frame clones only and misses some. The sample lists about 180,000 clones; roughly 63% were seen once. This CDR3 is 18 amino acids long. J lost 0 bases, V lost 1 base, and 3 bases had no gene match. Germline-derived CDR1 and CDR2 are LGHNA and YNFKEQ. Both peripheral blood and punch biopsies of lesional scalp skin were obtained from patients who had alopecia areata. The TCR sequence derives from a human donor with alopecia areata. This chain connects TRBV4-2 to TRBJ2-2, with TRBD2 identical over 12 bases. Material: CD4+ T cells sorted from blood, obtained at week 0. CDR3 in DNA: TGTGCCAGCAGCCAAGGGGCTAGCGGGGGGGCGAACACCGGGGAGCTGTTTTTT. It specifies CASSQGASGGANTGELFF.